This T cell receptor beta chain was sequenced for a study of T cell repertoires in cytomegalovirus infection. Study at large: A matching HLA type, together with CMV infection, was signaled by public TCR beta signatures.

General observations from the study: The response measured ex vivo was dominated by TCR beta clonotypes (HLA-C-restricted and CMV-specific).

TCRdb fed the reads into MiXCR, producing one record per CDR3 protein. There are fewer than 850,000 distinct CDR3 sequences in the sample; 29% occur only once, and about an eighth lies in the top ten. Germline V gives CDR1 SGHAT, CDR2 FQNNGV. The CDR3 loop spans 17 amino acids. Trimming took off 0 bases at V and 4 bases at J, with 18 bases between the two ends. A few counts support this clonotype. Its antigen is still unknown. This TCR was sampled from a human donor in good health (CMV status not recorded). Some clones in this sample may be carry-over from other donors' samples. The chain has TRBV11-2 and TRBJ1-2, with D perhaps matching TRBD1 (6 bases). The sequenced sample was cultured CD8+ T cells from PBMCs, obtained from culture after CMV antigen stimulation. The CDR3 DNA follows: TGTGCCAGCAGCTTAGACGGTGACACAGGGATTCTCTATGGCTACACCTTC. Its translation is CASSLDGDTGILYGYTF.